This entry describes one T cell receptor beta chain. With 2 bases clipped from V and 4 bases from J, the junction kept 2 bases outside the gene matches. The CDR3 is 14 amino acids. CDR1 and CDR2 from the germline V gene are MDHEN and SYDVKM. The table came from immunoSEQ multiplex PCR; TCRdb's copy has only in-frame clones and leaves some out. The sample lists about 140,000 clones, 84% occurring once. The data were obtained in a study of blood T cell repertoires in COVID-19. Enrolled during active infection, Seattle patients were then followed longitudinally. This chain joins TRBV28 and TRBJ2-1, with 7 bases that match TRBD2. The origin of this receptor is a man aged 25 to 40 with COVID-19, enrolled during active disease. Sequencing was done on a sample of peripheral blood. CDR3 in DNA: TGTGCCAGCAGTTTAGGGACTACGTACAATGAGCAGTTCTTC. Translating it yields CASSLGTTYNEQFF.